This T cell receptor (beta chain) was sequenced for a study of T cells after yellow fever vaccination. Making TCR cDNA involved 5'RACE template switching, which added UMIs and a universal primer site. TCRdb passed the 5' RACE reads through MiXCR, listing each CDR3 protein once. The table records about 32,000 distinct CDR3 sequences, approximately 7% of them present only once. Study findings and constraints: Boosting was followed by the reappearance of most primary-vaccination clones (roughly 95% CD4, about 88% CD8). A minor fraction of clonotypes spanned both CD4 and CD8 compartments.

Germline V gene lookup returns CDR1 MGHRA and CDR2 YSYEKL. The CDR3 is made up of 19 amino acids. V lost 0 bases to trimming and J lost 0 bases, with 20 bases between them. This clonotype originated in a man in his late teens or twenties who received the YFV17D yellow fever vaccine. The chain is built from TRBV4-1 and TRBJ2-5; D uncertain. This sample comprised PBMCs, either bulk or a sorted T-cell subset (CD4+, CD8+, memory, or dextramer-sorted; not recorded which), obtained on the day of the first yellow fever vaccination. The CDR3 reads CASSQEVWGGIEYQETQYF. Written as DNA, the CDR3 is TGCGCCAGCAGCCAAGAGGTTTGGGGTGGCATTGAGTACCAAGAGACCCAGTACTTC.